The 10 T cell receptor beta chains below all came from one sample that was sequenced in a study of blood T cell repertoires in COVID-19. Only in-frame clones appear in the TCRdb table, and some are missing; sequencing was by immunoSEQ multiplex PCR. Of 150,000 to 200,000 clones detected, 75% to 85% appear once; the ten largest clones hold about 11%. The sample was PBMCs or T cells enriched from blood (not recorded which). All receptors come from a man aged 35 to 55 who had recovered from COVID-19.

This clone has a handful of counts. This chain connects TRBV19 to TRBJ2-2; possible D gene TRBD1, 6 bases. The germline CDR1 and CDR2 sequences are LNHDA and SQIVND (reference sequence). Trimming shortened V by 5 bases and J by 16 bases, and 32 bases separated the two germline ends. The CDR3 extends over 17 amino acids. CDR3 DNA: TGTGCCAGTAGTTCGTCATCCGGGACACCCTACGAAGTGGACGGGTTTTTT. Residues: CASSSSSGTPYEVDGFF.

This chain joins TRBV9 and TRBJ1-6; possible D gene TRBD1, 5 bases. The CDR3 is 15 amino acids. Trimming removed 0 bases at V and 7 bases at J, with 11 bases between. From germline, CDR1 is SGDLS and CDR2 YYNGEE. CDR3 region: CASSVEGLMNSPLHF. CDR3 coding DNA: TGTGCCAGCAGCGTAGAGGGACTGATGAATTCACCCCTCCACTTT.

The chain joins TRBV18 to TRBJ2-1, with TRBD1 identical over 8 bases. V trimming: 0 bases; J trimming: 4 bases; junction bases outside the gene matches: 5. Germline V gene sequence: CDR1 KGHSH, CDR2 LQKENI. There are 16 residues in the CDR3. The CDR3 bases are TGTGCCAGCTCACCACCATCAGGGGGCAGATACAATGAGCAGTTCTTC. Protein product: CASSPPSGGRYNEQFF.

The V call is TRBV27, the J call TRBJ2-1; 9 bases line up with TRBD2. Germline V CDR1 and CDR2: MNHEY, SMNVEV (reference sequence). This CDR3 contains 15 residues. V trimming: 2 bases; J trimming: 4 bases; junction bases outside the gene matches: 3. The CDR3, as DNA: TGTGCCAGCAGTTTAGGGACTAGCAGGTACAATGAGCAGTTCTTC. This sequence encodes CASSLGTSRYNEQFF.

V usage is TRBV5-1 and J usage is TRBJ2-7; 7 nucleotides align to TRBD1. Germline CDR1 is SGHRS and CDR2 is YFSETQ. This CDR3 spans 15 amino acids. The ends lost 4 bases at V and 0 bases at J; junction bases unmatched: 7. This CDR3 reads CASSLRQGSSYEQYV. The CDR3 DNA is TGCGCCAGCAGCCTTCGACAGGGAAGCTCCTACGAGCAGTACGTC.

This sequence joins TRBV10-1 and TRBJ2-2, with D possibly matching TRBD2 (6 bases). Trimming took 5 bases from V and 7 from J, leaving 14 bases between them. CDR1 is WNHNN and CDR2 is SYGVQD in the germline V gene (reference sequence). There are 14 residues in the CDR3. CDR3 in DNA: TGCGCCAGCAGTCCGACGGGAGTGCACGGGGAGCTGTTTTTT. Its translation: CASSPTGVHGELFF.

This chain connects TRBV18 to TRBJ2-5, with D possibly matching TRBD1 (5 bases). The germline CDR1 and CDR2 sequences are KGHSH and LQKENI. The CDR3 is made up of 15 amino acids. Trimming left V 5 bases short and J 3 bases short, with 16 bases between. Here the CDR3 DNA reads TGTGCCAGCTCATCATACGCGACAGTAAAAGAGACCCAGTACTTC. Its protein is CASSSYATVKETQYF.

V and J are TRBV7-8 and TRBJ2-3; no clear D gene. Per germline, CDR1 SGHVS and CDR2 FQNEAQ. Trimming took off 1 base at V and 5 bases at J, with 10 bases between the two ends. This CDR3 region has 14 residues. This chain's CDR3 is CASSLEHRLDTQYF. The DNA for the CDR3 is TGTGCCAGCAGCTTAGAGCACAGATTAGATACGCAGTATTTT. Using reference TRBV7-8 and TRBJ2-3 for the parts outside the CDR3, the full variable domain is GAGVSQSPRYKVAKRGQDVALRCDPISGHVSLFWYQQALGQGPEFLTYFQNEAQLDKSGLPSDRFFAERPEGSVSTLKIQRTQQEDSAVYLCASSLEHRLDTQYFGPGTRLTVL.

This chain uses TRBV5-5 with TRBJ2-7, with 10 bases identical to TRBD1. From germline, CDR1 is SGHKS and CDR2 YYEKEE (reference sequence). The CDR3 consists of 15 residues. V lost 2 bases and J lost 2; bases outside the gene matches: 4. CDR3 sequence reads: CASSFGQGGTYEQYV. Written as DNA, the CDR3 is TGTGCCAGCAGCTTCGGACAGGGGGGTACCTACGAGCAGTACGTC.

V is TRBV5-6 and J is TRBJ2-7, with D perhaps matching TRBD2 (5 bases). The germline gives CDR1 SGHDT, CDR2 YYEEEE. V lost 0 bases and J 3 bases, leaving 7 bases between the germline ends. The CDR3 is made up of 13 amino acids. CDR3 sequence: CASSLAGVYEQYF. CDR3 bases: TGTGCCAGCAGCTTGGCCGGGGTCTACGAGCAGTACTTC.